The 23 T cell receptor beta chains below were found in one sample sequenced in a study of CD8+ T cells in alopecia areata. The treatment denotes: oral pan-JAK inhibitor, 5-10 mg twice daily. Peripheral blood and lesional scalp punch biopsies came from alopecia areata patients. Reverse transcription of extracted RNA yielded cDNA, which provided the sequencing template. This table comes from immunoSEQ multiplex PCR, and its TCRdb copy is limited to in-frame clones, with some not included. The repertoire consists of approximately 2,000 clones, with about three quarters occurring once and the leading ten covering about 6%. Sequenced material: skin, taken at approximately week 42, from a patient treated with tofacitinib. The receptors shown here come from a human donor with alopecia areata.

The rearrangement links TRBV4-3 to TRBJ2-5, with 7 bases aligning to TRBD1. CDR3 length equals 14 residues. Germline CDR1 reads LGHNA; CDR2 reads YSLEER. The V gene end was trimmed by 3 bases and the J gene end by 3 bases; junction bases not matched to a gene: 4. The CDR3 here is CASSQEQGKETQYF. The CDR3 bases are TGCGCCAGCAGCCAGGAACAGGGGAAAGAGACCCAGTACTTC.

This sequence joins TRBV4-3 and TRBJ2-7; TRBD1 matches 9 bases. The V and J ends lost 0 bases and 2 bases, in that order; junction bases with no gene match: 8. Germline values: CDR1 LGHNA, CDR2 YSLEER. The CDR3 extends over 17 amino acids. The CDR3 is CASSQDFRDRATYEQYF. The CDR3 DNA reads as TGCGCCAGCAGCCAAGATTTCCGGGACAGGGCGACCTACGAGCAGTACTTC.

The rearrangement joins TRBV9 to TRBJ1-6; TRBD1 might be the D (6 bases). The CDR3 has 14 residues. Germline CDR1 is SGDLS and CDR2 is YYNGEE. Deletions cut 4 bases from V and 6 bases from J, with 11 bases between. CDR3 region: CASSLGQINSPLHF. The CDR3 coding sequence is TGTGCCAGCAGCTTAGGACAGATTAATTCACCCCTCCACTTT.

V gene TRBV6-1 combines with J gene TRBJ2-3, with TRBD1 matching over 8 bases. Unmatched junction bases numbered 8, after V lost 6 bases and J lost 3 bases. Germline assignment: CDR1 MNHNS and CDR2 SASEGT. This CDR3 has 15 residues. CDR3 sequence: CASSQTGAGTDTQYF. DNA for the CDR3: TGTGCCAGCAGCCAGACAGGGGCCGGGACAGATACGCAGTATTTT.

V is TRBV5-1 and J is TRBJ1-1; D is possibly TRBD1 (5 bases). The CDR3 loop spans 16 amino acids. V lost 0 bases to trimming and J lost 0 bases, with 12 bases between them. The germline CDR1 and CDR2 sequences are SGHRS and YFSETQ. The CDR3 protein is CASSLGWGSVNTEAFF. Here the CDR3 DNA reads TGCGCCAGCAGCTTGGGTTGGGGCAGCGTGAACACTGAAGCTTTCTTT.

The chain joins TRBV13 to TRBJ2-3; 9 positions agree with TRBD1. The CDR3 spans 15 residues. Trimming took 1 base from V and 3 from J; bases not matched to a gene: 2. Germline CDR1 reads PRHDT; CDR2 reads FYEKMQ (reference sequence). The CDR3 reads CASSLDRGLTDTQYF. The CDR3, as DNA: TGTGCCAGCAGCTTAGACAGGGGGCTAACAGATACGCAGTATTTT.

This chain connects TRBV9 to TRBJ2-7; D might be TRBD2 (7 bases). Germline V CDR1 and CDR2: SGDLS, YYNGEE. There are 16 residues in the CDR3. V lost 0 bases and J lost 0, with 13 bases in between. This CDR3 reads CASSVGGGSASYEQYF. CDR3 bases: TGTGCCAGCAGCGTAGGGGGGGGCTCTGCCTCCTACGAGCAGTACTTC. Using reference TRBV9 and TRBJ2-7 for the parts outside the CDR3, the full variable domain is DSGVTQTPKHLITATGQRVTLRCSPRSGDLSVYWYQQSLDQGLQFLIQYYNGEERAKGNILERFSAQQFPDLHSELNLSSLELGDSALYFCASSVGGGSASYEQYFGPGTRLTVT.

This chain connects TRBV19 to TRBJ1-5, with TRBD1 matching over 8 bases. Unmatched junction bases numbered 10, after V lost 3 bases and J lost 15 bases. Germline CDR1 and CDR2: LNHDA and SQIVND (reference sequence). CDR3 length: 13 amino acids. The CDR3 protein is CASSIDRGAAPHF. The DNA for the CDR3 is TGTGCCAGTAGTATTGACAGGGGAGCAGCCCCGCATTTT. Variable domain in full (rest from reference TRBV19 and TRBJ1-5): DGGITQSPKYLFRKEGQNVTLSCEQNLNHDAMYWYRQDPGQGLRLIYYSQIVNDFQKGDIAEGYSVSREKKESFPLTVTSAQKNPTAFYLCASSIDRGAAPHFGDGTRLSIL.

The chain's CDR3 is CASSSPGGEGNSPLHF. As DNA, the CDR3 is TGTGCCAGCAGCTCCCCAGGGGGCGAGGGGAATTCACCCCTCCACTTT. The chain recombines TRBV9 with TRBJ1-6; the match to TRBD1 covers 8 bases. CDR1 is SGDLS, CDR2 YYNGEE, per germline. J was trimmed by 7 bases and V by 4 bases; bases with no gene match: 10. The CDR3 runs to 16 residues.

The chain carries TRBV7-2 and TRBJ2-3, with D possibly being TRBD2 (6 bases). Germline V lookup: CDR1 SGHTA, CDR2 FQGNSA. The V and J ends lost 4 bases and 2 bases respectively, with 10 bases between them. This CDR3 has 14 residues. CDR3 in DNA: TGTGCCAGCAGCTCAGTAGCGGTCACAGATACGCAGTATTTT. Translating it yields CASSSVAVTDTQYF.

The CDR3 spells CASSSEWDTQYF. CDR3 DNA sequence: TGTGCCAGCAGCTCAGAATGGGATACGCAGTATTTT. The chain uses TRBV9 and TRBJ2-3; D is ambiguous. The CDR3 extends over 12 amino acids. Germline values: CDR1 SGDLS, CDR2 YYNGEE. Deletions cut 4 bases from V and 6 bases from J, with 9 bases between.

The chain couples TRBV7-8 to TRBJ1-2, with TRBD1 matching 7 bases. Germline loops: CDR1 SGHVS, CDR2 FQNEAQ. The CDR3 spans 18 residues. J lost 4 bases, V lost 1 base, and 15 bases had no gene match. The CDR3 sequence is CASSLVSPGTDVLYGYTF. DNA of the CDR3: TGTGCCAGCAGCTTAGTTTCCCCCGGGACAGATGTTCTCTATGGCTACACCTTC.

The V call is TRBV5-1, the J call TRBJ2-7; D gene uncertain. CDR3 length: 14 residues. V was pared by 1 base and J by 4 bases, with 12 bases between. Germline lookup yields CDR1 SGHRS and CDR2 YFSETQ. The CDR3 here is CASSLSATVYEQYF. The CDR3 DNA follows: TGCGCCAGCAGCTTGAGCGCTACGGTTTACGAGCAGTACTTC.

The gene calls are TRBV7-9 and TRBJ1-2; TRBD1 matches 10 bases. The CDR3 is made up of 13 amino acids. From germline, CDR1 is SEHNR and CDR2 FQNEAQ (reference sequence). V lost 3 bases, J lost 7 bases, and 2 bases stayed unmatched. CDR3: CASSLTGGFGYTF. DNA for the CDR3: TGTGCCAGCAGCTTGACAGGGGGCTTTGGCTACACCTTC.

Regarding this clone: The junction departs from germline at one end; a sequencing error may be responsible. This chain links TRBV10-2 with TRBJ2-1; D tentatively reads TRBD1 or TRBD2 (6 bases each). Germline values: CDR1 WSHSY, CDR2 SAAADI. CDR3 length: 16 residues. The CDR3 loop is CASSETDHRGRLDPVF. The CDR3 bases are TGCGCCAGCAGTGAGACGGATCATCGGGGGCGCCTAGACCCAGTCTTC.

The chain combines TRBV10-1 with TRBJ2-2; D remains unclear. Trimming took off 5 bases at V and 2 bases at J, with 9 bases between the two ends. The CDR3 runs to 14 residues. CDR1 is WNHNN and CDR2 is SYGVQD in the germline V gene (reference sequence). CDR3 sequence: CASSQTINTGELFF. In nucleotides, the CDR3 is TGCGCCAGCAGTCAAACGATAAACACCGGGGAGCTGTTTTTT.

This chain links TRBV6-6 with TRBJ1-2; the D is unclear. Germline values: CDR1 MNHNY, CDR2 SVGAGI (reference sequence). The CDR3 loop spans 16 amino acids. V dropped 0 bases and J dropped 5 bases, with 16 bases sitting between them. This CDR3 reads CASSYSEEFVGYGYTF. The CDR3 DNA reads as TGTGCCAGCAGTTACTCGGAGGAATTTGTTGGATATGGCTACACCTTC.

The chain joins TRBV5-1 to TRBJ1-1, with D unresolved. The CDR3 spans 18 residues. CDR1 and CDR2 (germline): SGHRS, YFSETQ. The V gene lost 0 bases and the J gene lost 1 base, with 19 bases spanning the gap. The CDR3 DNA follows: TGCGCCAGCAGCTTGGAGGGTCCGGATCCCGATTGGAACACTGAAGCTTTCTTT. This translates into CASSLEGPDPDWNTEAFF.

Of note for this clone: The same CDR3 also results from other DNA sequences found in this sample. V and J are TRBV5-6 and TRBJ2-1; 8 bases map to TRBD2. V gave up 0 bases and J gave up 6 bases; unmatched junction bases: 5. The CDR3 has 15 residues. Germline lookup yields CDR1 SGHDT and CDR2 YYEEEE. This CDR3 is CASSLAGGAGNEQFF. Written as DNA, the CDR3 is TGTGCCAGCAGCTTGGCCGGGGGGGCTGGCAATGAGCAGTTCTTC. Full variable domain (missing parts from reference TRBV5-6 and TRBJ2-1): DAGVTQSPTHLIKTRGQQVTLRCSPKSGHDTVSWYQQALGQGPQFIFQYYEEEERQRGNFPDRFSGHQFPNYSSELNVNALLLGDSALYLCASSLAGGAGNEQFFGPGTRLTVL.

This clone was seen more than once but under ten times. This rearrangement joins TRBV7-2 to TRBJ2-3, with 12 nucleotides matching TRBD2. The V segment lost 5 bases and the J segment 8 bases; nucleotides outside the gene matches: 11. CDR1 SGHTA and CDR2 FQGNSA come from the germline V gene. The CDR3 is made up of 16 amino acids. In DNA, the CDR3 is TGTGCCAGCAGCGAAAGACTAGCGGGGGCCCCGGGTACGCAGTATTTT. It is translated as CASSERLAGAPGTQYF.

The genes are TRBV5-1 and TRBJ1-1, with 7 bases identical to TRBD1. The V segment lost 6 bases and the J segment 6 bases; nucleotides outside the gene matches: 11. This CDR3 has 14 residues. Germline CDR1 and CDR2: SGHRS and YFSETQ. CDR3 region: CASTLQGRGAEAFF. CDR3 sequence (DNA): TGCGCCAGCACCCTACAGGGGCGGGGGGCTGAAGCTTTCTTT. The variable domain in full, completed from reference TRBV5-1 and TRBJ1-1, reads KAGVTQTPRYLIKTRGQQVTLSCSPISGHRSVSWYQQTPGQGLQFLFEYFSETQRNKGNFPGRFSGRQFSNSRSEMNVSTLELGDSALYLCASTLQGRGAEAFFGQGTRLTVV.

The CDR3: CASSGGQGAGANVLTF. CDR3 sequence (DNA): TGTGCCAGCAGTGGGGGACAGGGAGCTGGGGCCAACGTCCTGACTTTC. The chain is built from TRBV2 and TRBJ2-6; TRBD1 matches 9 bases. Germline CDR1 reads SNHLY; CDR2 reads FYNNEI. The CDR3 length is 16 residues. With V trimmed by 4 bases and J by 2 bases, 3 bases remained unmatched.

This clone was counted a few times. The rearrangement joins TRBV14 to TRBJ1-6; 7 bases fit TRBD1. CDR1 and CDR2 (germline): SGHDN, FVKESK. The CDR3 loop spans 14 amino acids. Trimming at V came to 0 bases and at J to 9 bases, leaving 2 bases not matched to a gene. As DNA, the CDR3 is TGTGCCAGCAGCCAAGACAGGGGGAGTTCACCCCTCCACTTT. Translating gives CASSQDRGSSPLHF. Full variable domain (missing parts from reference TRBV14 and TRBJ1-6): EAGVTQFPSHSVIEKGQTVTLRCDPISGHDNLYWYRRVMGKEIKFLLHFVKESKQDESGMPNNRFLAERTGGTYSTLKVQPAELEDSGVYFCASSQDRGSSPLHFGNGTRLTVT.